This T cell receptor beta chain was observed in a study of blood T cell repertoires in COVID-19. About the study: Acute and convalescent COVID-19 specimens originated in the United States, Italy and Spain.

Germline CDR1 and CDR2: KGHDR and SFDVKD. This CDR3 region has 16 residues. V dropped 4 bases and J dropped 4; count of bases not matched to a gene: 10. Original handling: How many nucleated cells were present was estimated from reference gene primer amplification. Data came from immunoSEQ multiplex PCR; TCRdb stores just in-frame clones and leaves some out. V, J and clone size are those of that table, while D and trimming were read from the DNA. The table records about 150,000 clones, around 84% of them present only once. Sequenced material: peripheral blood. This receptor was taken from a woman in her forties or fifties in a cohort sampled during active or convalescent COVID-19. The J gene is TRBJ1-1, the V gene TRBV24-1; 8 bases agree with TRBD1. Written as DNA, the CDR3 is TGTGCCACCAGTGACTCGACAGGGGCGCTAGGCACTGAAGCTTTCTTT. It encodes CATSDSTGALGTEAFF.